These 4 T cell receptor beta chains came from one sample sequenced in a study of vaccination effects on CD4 cells after COVID-19. These receptors are not linked to any known antigen. Clones were sequenced by immunoSEQ multiplex PCR, and TCRdb holds only the in-frame ones, with some missing. Among about 35,000 clones listed, around 80% were seen once. Antigen-specific CD4+ T cells were expanded with viral peptide pools in the ViraFEST assay before sequencing. Scientists isolated CD4+ T cells after an approximately ten-day culture period ended. The cohort was immunized with two doses of either the BNT162b2 or mRNA-1273 vaccine. The sample in question was CD4+ T cells from PBMCs cultured with HCoV-NL63 spike peptides, obtained after COVID-19 vaccination. The receptors shown here come from a human donor who received a COVID-19 vaccine. Some clones in this sample may be carry-over from other donors' samples.

CDR3 nucleotides: TGTGCCAGCAGCCCTTCCAGGGGGGGCACAGATACGCAGTATTTT. Residues: CASSPSRGGTDTQYF. This chain connects TRBV7-2 to TRBJ2-3; tentative D call: TRBD1 (7 bases). From germline, CDR1 is SGHTA and CDR2 FQGNSA. The length of the CDR3 is 15 residues. Trimming left V 5 bases short and J 1 base short, with 13 bases between. Looking up the rest from reference TRBV7-2 and TRBJ2-3 gives the full variable domain: GAGVSQSPSNKVTEKGKDVELRCDPISGHTALYWYRQSLGQGLEFLIYFQGNSAPDKSGLPSDRFSAERTGGSVSTLTIQRTQQEDSAVYLCASSPSRGGTDTQYFGPGTRLTVL.

The chain carries TRBV30 and TRBJ2-3; TRBD2 agrees at 7 bases. CDR1 and CDR2 from the germline V gene are GTSNPN and SVGIG (reference sequence). Trimming cost V 2 bases and J 4 bases; bases outside gene matches: 12. This CDR3 contains 16 residues. CDR3 DNA: TGTGCCTGGAGTCTCTTCCAGGGCGGGGGAGCAGATACGCAGTATTTT. This translates into CAWSLFQGGGADTQYF. Drawing the rest from reference TRBV30 and TRBJ2-3, the complete variable domain is SQTIHQWPATLVQPVGSPLSLECTVEGTSNPNLYWYRQAAGRGLQLLFYSVGIGQISSEVPQNLSASRPQDRQFILSSKKLLLSDSGFYLCAWSLFQGGGADTQYFGPGTRLTVL.

This clone was observed a few times. This sequence joins TRBV4-1 and TRBJ2-4; maybe TRBD1 (6 bases). Germline CDR1 is MGHRA and CDR2 is YSYEKL. Trimming took off 0 bases at V and 3 bases at J, with 15 bases between the two ends. The CDR3 runs 17 residues. The CDR3: CASSQEPHRDGKNIQYF. The CDR3 nucleotides are TGCGCCAGCAGCCAAGAACCCCACAGGGACGGCAAAAACATTCAGTACTTC.

V usage is TRBV5-1 and J usage is TRBJ1-3; tentative D call: TRBD1 (5 bases). This CDR3 has 16 amino acids. Germline assignment: CDR1 SGHRS and CDR2 YFSETQ. V was clipped by 3 bases and J by 0 bases, with 13 bases between them. The CDR3 here is CASSSTGVSSGNTIYF. The CDR3 DNA is TGCGCCAGCAGCTCCACAGGTGTCAGCTCTGGAAACACCATATATTTT.